These 29 T cell receptor beta chains were all obtained from the same sample, sequenced in a study of blood T cell repertoires in COVID-19. Generated by immunoSEQ multiplex PCR, the TCRdb table keeps only in-frame clones and is missing some. This repertoire shows 150,000 to 200,000 clones, approximately 87% found once; its top ten account for 0.7% to 0.9%. Specimen: peripheral blood. These receptors were taken from a woman in her late teens or twenties who had recovered from COVID-19.

The chain recombines TRBV14 with TRBJ2-7, with 7 nucleotides matching TRBD2. Germline CDR1 SGHDN, CDR2 FVKESK. This CDR3 contains 13 residues. Trimming cost V 1 base and J 6 bases; bases outside gene matches: 3. CDR3 in amino acids: CASSQGGGGEQYV. CDR3 DNA: TGTGCCAGCAGCCAAGGGGGGGGAGGCGAGCAGTACGTC.

This chain connects TRBV7-9 to TRBJ1-5; a weak D match, TRBD1 (6 bases). The germline gives CDR1 SEHNR, CDR2 FQNEAQ (reference sequence). The V end lost 1 base, the J end lost 5 bases, and 15 bases lay between the germline ends. The CDR3 is 16 residues long. CDR3 nucleotides: TGTGCCAGCAGCTTAGGTGTGGGACAAACTCATCAGCCCCAGCATTTT. This sequence encodes CASSLGVGQTHQPQHF.

The chain combines TRBV10-3 with TRBJ2-5; 11 bases fit TRBD1. Germline values: CDR1 ENHRY, CDR2 SYGVKD. This CDR3 has 15 amino acids. The trim removed 2 bases at V and 5 bases at J, leaving 4 bases unmatched. For the CDR3, the DNA is TGTGCCATCAGTGAGAGGACAGGGGGCTCGGAGACCCAGTACTTC. This sequence encodes CAISERTGGSETQYF.

This clone was seen a handful of times. The J gene is TRBJ2-1, the V gene TRBV6-5; 10 bases match TRBD2. The CDR3 totals 16 residues. Per the germline V gene, CDR1 is MNHEY and CDR2 is SVGAGI. The V gene end was trimmed by 4 bases and the J gene end by 8 bases; junction bases not matched to a gene: 11. This CDR3 reads CASSLGLAGEIDEQFF. In DNA, the CDR3 is TGTGCCAGCAGTTTGGGGCTAGCGGGAGAAATCGATGAGCAGTTCTTC.

The genes are TRBV6-5 and TRBJ1-1; 9 nucleotides agree with TRBD1. CDR3 length: 15 residues. Germline assignment: CDR1 MNHEY and CDR2 SVGAGI. The V gene end was trimmed by 5 bases and the J gene end by 1 base; junction bases not matched to a gene: 5. CDR3 in amino acids: CASSHTGGANTEAFF. The DNA of the CDR3 is TGTGCCAGCAGTCACACAGGGGGCGCGAACACTGAAGCTTTCTTT.

The rearrangement uses TRBV7-9 and TRBJ2-1; maybe TRBD1 (5 bases). Trimming left V 1 base short and J 7 bases short, with 11 bases between. This CDR3 has 14 amino acids. Germline V gene data show CDR1 as SEHNR and CDR2 as FQNEAQ (reference sequence). In DNA, the CDR3 is TGTGCCAGCAGCTTAGACGAGAACAGGAATGAGCAGTTCTTC. It specifies CASSLDENRNEQFF.

The chain has TRBV11-2 and TRBJ1-6; tentative D call: TRBD1 (5 bases). The V gene lost 5 bases and the J gene lost 2 bases, with 13 bases spanning the gap. The CDR3 loop spans 16 amino acids. CDR1 is SGHAT and CDR2 is FQNNGV in the germline V gene. The CDR3 DNA sequence: TGTGCCAGCAGCACCTCGACAGCGACCTATAATTCACCCCTCCACTTT. It encodes CASSTSTATYNSPLHF.

V is TRBV7-9 and J is TRBJ2-4; 7 nucleotides agree with TRBD1. Trimming took 5 bases from V and 7 from J; bases not matched to a gene: 11. Germline CDR1 reads SEHNR; CDR2 reads FQNEAQ (reference sequence). The CDR3 is 15 residues long. The CDR3 sequence: CASSGRDRAPNIQYF. DNA of the CDR3: TGTGCCAGCAGCGGCCGGGACAGAGCCCCGAACATTCAGTACTTC.

The genes are TRBV5-1 and TRBJ1-4; the match to TRBD1 covers 7 bases. Germline trimming cut 3 bases from V and 6 bases from J; bases unmatched to any gene: 5. Per the germline V gene, CDR1 is SGHRS and CDR2 is YFSETQ. This CDR3 region has 14 residues. CDR3 protein: CASSYRDSDEKLFF. In DNA, the CDR3 is TGCGCCAGCAGCTACCGGGACAGCGATGAAAAACTGTTTTTT.

The chain carries TRBV2 and TRBJ1-5, with D possibly being TRBD1 (6 bases). The V end lost 1 base, the J end lost 6 bases, and 13 bases lay between the germline ends. The CDR3 consists of 15 residues. Germline V gene sequence: CDR1 SNHLY, CDR2 FYNNEI. The DNA for the CDR3 is TGTGCCAGCAGTGAAGAGAGTGGGGGCGGTCAGCCCCAGCATTTT. Amino acids: CASSEESGGGQPQHF.

This clone was observed a single time. The chain employs TRBV6-2 or TRBV6-3 and TRBJ1-1, with 8 bases matching TRBD1. Looked up from germline, CDR1 is MNHEY and CDR2 is SVGEGT. Trimming removed 6 bases from V and 4 bases from J; junction bases left unmatched: 13. The CDR3 totals 16 residues. CDR3 sequence reads: CASSFEPGQAGTEAFF. CDR3 DNA: TGTGCCAGCAGCTTCGAGCCGGGACAGGCGGGCACTGAAGCTTTCTTT.

The gene calls are TRBV18 and TRBJ1-6, with D perhaps TRBD1 (6 bases). V lost 2 bases, J lost 10 bases, and 15 bases lay in between. Germline V CDR1 and CDR2: KGHSH, LQKENI. The CDR3 consists of 15 residues. The CDR3 DNA reads TGTGCCAGCTCACCAGAGGGGGTAAGCCGATCACCCCTCCACTTT. Its protein product is CASSPEGVSRSPLHF. Full variable domain (outside the CDR3, taken from reference TRBV18 and TRBJ1-6): NAGVMQNPRHLVRRRGQEARLRCSPMKGHSHVYWYRQLPEEGLKFMVYLQKENIIDESGMPKERFSAEFPKEGPSILRIQQVVRGDSAAYFCASSPEGVSRSPLHFGNGTRLTVT.

The chain carries TRBV9 and TRBJ2-1; TRBD2 matches 13 bases. V dropped 4 bases and J dropped 7; count of bases not matched to a gene: 8. Per the germline V gene, CDR1 is SGDLS and CDR2 is YYNGEE. The CDR3 runs to 16 residues. CDR3 in DNA: TGTGCCAGCAGCCCCTATCGGACTAGCGGGGGAAATGAGCAGTTCTTC. It yields the protein CASSPYRTSGGNEQFF. Combining the CDR3 with reference TRBV9 and TRBJ2-1 gives the whole variable domain DSGVTQTPKHLITATGQRVTLRCSPRSGDLSVYWYQQSLDQGLQFLIQYYNGEERAKGNILERFSAQQFPDLHSELNLSSLELGDSALYFCASSPYRTSGGNEQFFGPGTRLTVL.

The chain uses TRBV9 and TRBJ2-6; a weak D match, TRBD2 (7 bases). The V and J ends lost 3 bases and 0 bases respectively, with 13 bases between them. The length of the CDR3 is 17 residues. CDR1 SGDLS and CDR2 YYNGEE come from the germline V gene. The CDR3 spells CASSGRGLHSGANVLTF. The CDR3 coding sequence is TGTGCCAGCAGCGGCAGGGGACTACACTCTGGGGCCAACGTCCTGACTTTC.

The rearrangement joins TRBV19 to TRBJ1-5, with unresolved D. V lost 4 bases and J 3 bases, leaving 16 bases between the germline ends. This CDR3 comprises 16 residues. CDR1 is LNHDA and CDR2 is SQIVND in the germline V gene (reference sequence). In DNA, the CDR3 is TGTGCCAGTAGTACATCCGGCGGGTCTTACAATCAGCCCCAGCATTTT. Amino acid sequence: CASSTSGGSYNQPQHF.

The V and J genes are TRBV27 and TRBJ2-2; 7 nucleotides agree with TRBD1. Trimming removed 3 bases from V and 7 bases from J; junction bases left unmatched: 2. CDR1 MNHEY and CDR2 SMNVEV come from the germline V gene (reference sequence). The CDR3 spans 13 residues. CDR3 region: CASSFNRGGELFF. In nucleotides, the CDR3 is TGTGCCAGCAGTTTCAACAGGGGCGGGGAGCTGTTTTTT.

This sequence joins TRBV24-1 and TRBJ2-3; 8 bases are a match to TRBD2. With V trimmed by 4 bases and J by 6 bases, 11 bases remained unmatched. CDR1 is KGHDR, CDR2 SFDVKD, per germline. The CDR3 length is 16 residues. CDR3 residues: CATSDNSGALGDTQYF. CDR3 in DNA: TGTGCCACCAGTGACAATAGCGGGGCCCTAGGGGATACGCAGTATTTT.

CDR3 in DNA: TGTGCCAGTGGAAGGACAGGGGACCCTTACAATGAGCAGTTCTTC. Protein sequence: CASGRTGDPYNEQFF. The rearrangement joins TRBV19 to TRBJ2-1, with 9 bases lining up with TRBD1. The CDR3 is 15 residues long. The ends lost 8 bases at V and 4 bases at J; junction bases unmatched: 9. The germline CDR1 and CDR2 sequences are LNHDA and SQIVND (reference sequence). The full variable domain, in which reference TRBV19 and TRBJ2-1 provide the parts outside the CDR3, is DGGITQSPKYLFRKEGQNVTLSCEQNLNHDAMYWYRQDPGQGLRLIYYSQIVNDFQKGDIAEGYSVSREKKESFPLTVTSAQKNPTAFYLCASGRTGDPYNEQFFGPGTRLTVL.

The chain is built from TRBV29-1 and TRBJ2-2; a weak D match, TRBD2 (5 bases). This CDR3 region has 12 residues. Germline CDR1 is SQVTM and CDR2 is ANQGSEA. V was shortened by 7 bases and J by 7 bases, with 13 bases between the two germline ends. CDR3 DNA sequence: TGCAGCGCCCTTTCAGAGGGCGGGGAGCTGTTTTTT. Its translation is CSALSEGGELFF.

The gene calls are TRBV7-9 and TRBJ2-2, with 9 positions matching TRBD2. The germline V gene has CDR1 SEHNR and CDR2 FQNEAQ (reference sequence). The CDR3 length is 15 residues. V was pared by 5 bases and J by 5 bases, with 6 bases of the junction left unmatched. The CDR3 sequence is CASSLAGGPTGELFF. DNA for the CDR3: TGTGCCAGCAGCCTCGCGGGGGGGCCGACCGGGGAGCTGTTTTTT.

J is TRBJ2-3 and V is TRBV5-1; the match to TRBD1 covers 10 bases. Germline lookup yields CDR1 SGHRS and CDR2 YFSETQ. The junction had 6 bases not matched to a gene; V was cut back by 4 bases and J by 1 base. The CDR3 consists of 16 residues. The CDR3 DNA is TGCGCCAGCAGCATAGAGACAGGGGGCGGCACAGATACGCAGTATTTT. This sequence encodes CASSIETGGGTDTQYF.

The J gene is TRBJ2-1, the V gene TRBV19; D possibly corresponds to TRBD2 (6 bases). The V end lost 3 bases, the J end lost 0 bases, and 12 bases lay between the germline ends. This CDR3 comprises 16 residues. In germline, CDR1 is LNHDA, CDR2 SQIVND (reference sequence). The chain's CDR3 is CASSISSGSSYNEQFF. As DNA, the CDR3 is TGTGCCAGTAGTATTAGTAGCGGAAGCTCCTACAATGAGCAGTTCTTC.

This chain connects TRBV6-5 to TRBJ1-2; 9 bases agree with TRBD1. Germline CDR1 and CDR2: MNHEY and SVGAGI. CDR3 length: 14 amino acids. V shed 6 bases and J 6 bases; nucleotides not matched to a gene: 8. As DNA, the CDR3 is TGTGCCAGCAGAAATACAGGGGGCCAGAATGGCTACACCTTC. Translation: CASRNTGGQNGYTF.

Here the CDR3 reads CASTPTVSYNEQFF. For the CDR3, the DNA is TGTGCCAGCACCCCGACAGTTTCCTACAATGAGCAGTTCTTC. This rearrangement joins TRBV7-9 to TRBJ2-1; D might be TRBD1 (5 bases). The CDR3 covers 14 residues. Trimming removed 7 bases from V and 1 base from J, with 11 bases in between. CDR1 SEHNR and CDR2 FQNEAQ come from the germline V gene (reference sequence). The entire variable domain, with the rest obtained from reference TRBV7-9 and TRBJ2-1, is as follows: DTGVSQNPRHKITKRGQNVTFRCDPISEHNRLYWYRQTLGQGPEFLTYFQNEAQLEKSRLLSDRFSAERPKGSFSTLEIQRTEQGDSAMYLCASTPTVSYNEQFFGPGTRLTVL.

This clone has a handful of counts. This chain joins TRBV6-4 and TRBJ1-2; 7 bases fit TRBD1. This CDR3 spans 15 amino acids. J lost 5 bases, V lost 3 bases, and 9 bases had no gene match. The germline V gene has CDR1 MRHNA and CDR2 SNTAGT. The CDR3 protein is CASSEEGAAPYGYTF. The CDR3 bases are TGTGCCAGCAGTGAGGAGGGGGCGGCACCATATGGCTACACCTTC.

This clone showed up just a few times. The genes are TRBV19 and TRBJ1-2; D is perhaps TRBD1 (6 bases). CDR1 and CDR2 (germline): LNHDA, SQIVND (reference sequence). This CDR3 is 15 amino acids long. Trimming stripped 4 bases from V and 4 bases from J, with 16 bases between. CDR3 sequence: CASSTRQEWGYGYTF. The CDR3 DNA reads TGTGCCAGTAGTACCCGACAGGAGTGGGGCTATGGCTACACCTTC.

This chain links TRBV6-1 with TRBJ1-1, with a tentative D call TRBD1 (5 bases). V was clipped by 2 bases and J by 4 bases, with 8 bases between them. This CDR3 spans 13 amino acids. Per germline, CDR1 MNHNS and CDR2 SASEGT. The CDR3 loop reads CASSERGSTEAFF. The CDR3 bases are TGTGCCAGCAGTGAACGGGGGAGCACTGAAGCTTTCTTT.

The gene calls are TRBV18 and TRBJ2-2; possibly TRBD2 for D (6 bases). The V gene's germline CDR1 is KGHSH and CDR2 LQKENI. V lost 5 bases, J lost 6 bases, and 10 bases lay in between. This CDR3 comprises 13 residues. The DNA for the CDR3 is TGTGCCAGCTCAGCGGGGTCAGCCGGGGAGCTGTTTTTT. The encoded protein is CASSAGSAGELFF.

The chain couples TRBV7-2 to TRBJ1-5; a possible D gene is TRBD1 (5 bases). Germline V CDR1 and CDR2: SGHTA, FQGNSA. There are 16 residues in the CDR3. V was cut by 1 base and J by 6 bases, with 16 bases left in between. CDR3 residues: CASSLVSAGWGQPQHF. In DNA, the CDR3 is TGTGCCAGCAGCTTAGTTTCAGCAGGGTGGGGTCAGCCCCAGCATTTT.